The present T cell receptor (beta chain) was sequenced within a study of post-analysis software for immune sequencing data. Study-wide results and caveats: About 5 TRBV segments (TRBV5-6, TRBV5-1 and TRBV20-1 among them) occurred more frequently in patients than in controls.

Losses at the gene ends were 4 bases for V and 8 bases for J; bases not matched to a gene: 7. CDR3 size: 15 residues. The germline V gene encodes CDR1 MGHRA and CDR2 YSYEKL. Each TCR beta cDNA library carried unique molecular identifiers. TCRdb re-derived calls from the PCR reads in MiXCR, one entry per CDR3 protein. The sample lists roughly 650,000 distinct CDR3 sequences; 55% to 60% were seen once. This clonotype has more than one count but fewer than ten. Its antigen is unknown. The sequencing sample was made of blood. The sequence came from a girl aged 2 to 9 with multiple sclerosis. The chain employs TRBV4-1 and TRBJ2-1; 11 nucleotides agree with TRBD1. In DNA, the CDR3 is TGCGCCAGCAGCCCTAGGACAGGGGGCACAGATGAGCAGTTCTTC. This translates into CASSPRTGGTDEQFF.